The clone carrying this T cell receptor (beta chain) turned up a few times. What it binds is unknown. This sample was included in a study of early T cells in non-severe SARS-CoV-2 infection. V dropped 4 bases and J dropped 10 bases, with 8 bases sitting between them. CDR3 length equals 11 residues. CDR1 SGHVS and CDR2 FQNEAQ come from the germline V gene. Points from the study as a whole: VDJdb-based matching was biased toward anti-spike CD8 responses and missed private and CD4 specificities.

Researchers tagged individual cDNA molecules with unique molecular identifiers. TCRdb ran MiXCR on the 5' RACE reads and lists one entry per CDR3 protein. This table holds around 78,000 distinct CDR3 sequences, over 13% found once. Sample: whole blood. This receptor was taken from an adult who was a healthcare worker with PCR-confirmed SARS-CoV-2 infection or an uninfected control (not recorded which). The chain links TRBV7-8 to TRBJ2-1; D is unclear. The CDR3 reads CASSSPTEQFF. CDR3 coding DNA: TGTGCCAGCAGCTCCCCGACCGAGCAGTTCTTC.